This is a list of T cell receptor beta chains from one sample in a study of shared clonotypes between healthy human individuals. Profiling relied on immunoSEQ multiplex PCR, and the TCRdb table lists in-frame clones only, not all of them. The data show over 850,000 clones, around 82% seen once. Sequenced material: memory CD4+ T cells from PBMCs. The receptors were sampled from a man younger than 30 in good health. Some clones in this sample may be carry-over from other donors' samples. Each CDR3 is given with its conserved first and last residue. The D gene is left open where the match is weak. Not all rows give a size; the values are once, few, many and, for expanded clones, a class.

V gene	clone size	J gene	D gene	CDR3 DNA	CDR3 protein
TRBV11-2	-	TRBJ1-3	-	TGTGCCAGCAGCTTAATGGCCGCTGGAAACACCATATATTTT	CASSLMAAGNTIYF
TRBV29-1	-	TRBJ1-1	-	TGCAGCGTTTATTGGGGGGTCTTCGGGAACACTGAAGCTTTCTTT	CSVYWGVFGNTEAFF
TRBV11-2	-	TRBJ1-5	-	TGTGCCAGCAGCTTAGGTCTAAATCAGCCCCAGCATTTT	CASSLGLNQPQHF
TRBV4-1	-	TRBJ1-1	TRBD1	TGCGCCAGCAGCCAAGGCCGGGACAGAGCTCGTGAAGCTTTCTTT	CASSQGRDRAREAFF
TRBV2	-	TRBJ2-3	TRBD2	TGTGCCAGCAGAGCCTCCTCGGGGGGACCCGCTACGCAGTATTTT	CASRASSGGPATQYF
TRBV7-2	-	TRBJ1-2	-	TGTGCCAGCAGCTTACAAGGAGGGGTTTTGGGCTACACCTTC	CASSLQGGVLGYTF
TRBV5-1	-	TRBJ2-7	-	TGCGCCAGCAGCTTGGCGTTTACAGGGTCATACGAGCAGTACTTC	CASSLAFTGSYEQYF
TRBV11-3	few	TRBJ2-3	-	TGTGCCAGCAGCGAAGTGGCTAGCACAGATACGCAGTATTTT	CASSEVASTDTQYF
TRBV7-6	-	TRBJ2-7	TRBD2	TGTGCCAGCAGCCTAGGACTAGCGAACGAGCAGTACTTC	CASSLGLANEQYF
TRBV28	-	TRBJ1-4	-	TGTGCCAGCAGTTTACCCCCCGGGCAGGGGAGGTGGGGACTGTTTTTT	CASSLPPGQGRWGLFF
TRBV27	-	TRBJ2-7	TRBD1	TGTGCCAGCAGTTCGAAAATGGGACAGCAAGGCACCTACGAGCAGTACTTC	CASSSKMGQQGTYEQYF
TRBV5-6	-	TRBJ2-3	TRBD1	TGTGCCAGCAGCCGAATTACACGTGGATCAGGGGGTTTGGGCGATACGCAGTATTTT	CASSRITRGSGGLGDTQYF
TRBV5-3	-	TRBJ1-5	-	TGTGCCAGCCCGTTTGGGCATAGCAATCAGCCCCAGCATTTT	CASPFGHSNQPQHF
TRBV30	-	TRBJ2-4	TRBD2	TGTGCCTGGTGGCCCGGACTAGCGGGAGGACCGAGAAACATTCAGTACTTC	CAWWPGLAGGPRNIQYF
TRBV6-6	-	TRBJ2-2	-	TGTGCCAGCAGTTACTCGCCCGGGGAGCTGTTTTTT	CASSYSPGELFF
TRBV2	-	TRBJ1-6	-	TGTGCCACCACTGGAACAGGGCAATCAGGGCCCCTCCACTTT	CATTGTGQSGPLHF
TRBV2	-	TRBJ2-5	-	TGTGCCACCCATCGGACTACCTCTGAGACCCAGTACTTC	CATHRTTSETQYF
TRBV2	few	TRBJ2-1	TRBD2	TGTGCCAGCAGTGAACTAGCGGGAGCCTACAATGAGCAGTTCTTC	CASSELAGAYNEQFF
TRBV4-1	-	TRBJ1-2	-	TGCGCCAGCAGCCAAGTGATTCGGTCTCACACCCACAAATATGGCTACACCTTC	CASSQVIRSHTHKYGYTF
TRBV28	few	TRBJ1-3	-	TGTGCCAGCAGCCTAGTCTGGGGCAGTGGAAACACCATATATTTT	CASSLVWGSGNTIYF
TRBV9	-	TRBJ1-2	-	TGTGCCAGCAGCCTCCTAGGGGTGGGTGGCTACACCTTC	CASSLLGVGGYTF
TRBV7-8	-	TRBJ2-5	TRBD1	TGTGCCAGCAGCTCCGGGACAGCCCAAGAGACCCAGTACTTC	CASSSGTAQETQYF
TRBV7-9	-	TRBJ2-7	TRBD2	TGTGCCAGCAGCTCCCGACTAGCGGGAGGAGGCGAGCAGTACTTC	CASSSRLAGGGEQYF
TRBV11-3	-	TRBJ1-1	-	TGTGCCAGCAGCTTATCGGGAGTGAACACTGAAGCTTTCTTT	CASSLSGVNTEAFF
TRBV6-5	-	TRBJ1-1	-	TGTGCCAGCAGTCCCCTCGCAGGGAACACTGAAGCTTTCTTT	CASSPLAGNTEAFF
TRBV30	-	TRBJ1-5	-	TGTGCCTGGAGTGACGGGGTTGGTAGCAATCAGCCCCAGCATTTT	CAWSDGVGSNQPQHF
TRBV5-4	-	TRBJ1-1	TRBD1	TGTGCCAGCAGCTTGCCCACAGGGGGCGTAACTGAAGCTTTCTTT	CASSLPTGGVTEAFF
TRBV5-4	-	TRBJ1-2	-	TGTGCCAGCAGCCTCCGGAGAGATACCTATGGCTACACCTTC	CASSLRRDTYGYTF
TRBV7-2	-	TRBJ1-2	-	TGTGCCAGCAGAAGGGGTCGATCTAACTATGGCTACACCTTC	CASRRGRSNYGYTF
TRBV30	-	TRBJ1-2	-	TGTGCCTGGAGTGAGGGAGGAAAACTCTATGGCTACACCTTC	CAWSEGGKLYGYTF
TRBV7-8	-	TRBJ1-5	-	TGTGCCAGCAGCGCCTGGGAGGGGGGTCAGCCCCAGCATTTT	CASSAWEGGQPQHF
TRBV5-1	-	TRBJ2-5	TRBD2	TGCGCCAGCAGCTTGGATGGTCTCGGGGGGGAGACCCAGTACTTC	CASSLDGLGGETQYF
TRBV28	-	TRBJ1-2	TRBD1	TGTGCCAGCATCTATGCGGGACAGAACTATGGCTACACCTTC	CASIYAGQNYGYTF
TRBV2	-	TRBJ1-1	-	TGTGCCAGCAGAAACACTGAAGCTTTCTTT	CASRNTEAFF
TRBV28	-	TRBJ1-5	TRBD1	TGTGCCAGCAGCCAAGGGGGCAGGGACAATCAGCCCCAGCATTTT	CASSQGGRDNQPQHF
TRBV18	-	TRBJ2-3	TRBD1	TGTGCCAGCTCCCTCCTCGGGACAGGGGGCGGCACAGATACGCAGTATTTT	CASSLLGTGGGTDTQYF
TRBV14	-	TRBJ1-1	-	TGTGCCAGCATGAAGGGCGGTGAAGCTTTCTTT	CASMKGGEAFF
TRBV2	-	TRBJ2-7	TRBD1	TGTGCCAGCATATGGGGGACAGGGGTAGACGAGCAGTACTTC	CASIWGTGVDEQYF
TRBV30	-	TRBJ1-1	-	TGTGCCTGGAGTGGGTATGAGAACACTGAAGCTTTCTTT	CAWSGYENTEAFF
TRBV4-1	-	TRBJ2-5	-	TGCGCCAGCAGCCAAGTGAACCAAGAGACCCAGTACTTC	CASSQVNQETQYF
TRBV11-2	-	TRBJ1-1	-	TGTGCCAGCACCCCTGGAGGGGTGAACACTGAAGCTTTCTTT	CASTPGGVNTEAFF
TRBV5-1	-	TRBJ2-5	-	TGCGCCAGCAGCTTGGGAGCAGGTACCCAAGAGACCCAGTACTTC	CASSLGAGTQETQYF
TRBV15	-	TRBJ1-2	-	TGTGCCACCAGCAGAGCCCGACCTTCAGGGGACTATGGCTACACCTTC	CATSRARPSGDYGYTF
TRBV10-2	many	TRBJ1-5	TRBD1	TGCGCCAGCAGGGGGACAGGGGGAAGCAATCAGCCCCAGCATTTT	CASRGTGGSNQPQHF